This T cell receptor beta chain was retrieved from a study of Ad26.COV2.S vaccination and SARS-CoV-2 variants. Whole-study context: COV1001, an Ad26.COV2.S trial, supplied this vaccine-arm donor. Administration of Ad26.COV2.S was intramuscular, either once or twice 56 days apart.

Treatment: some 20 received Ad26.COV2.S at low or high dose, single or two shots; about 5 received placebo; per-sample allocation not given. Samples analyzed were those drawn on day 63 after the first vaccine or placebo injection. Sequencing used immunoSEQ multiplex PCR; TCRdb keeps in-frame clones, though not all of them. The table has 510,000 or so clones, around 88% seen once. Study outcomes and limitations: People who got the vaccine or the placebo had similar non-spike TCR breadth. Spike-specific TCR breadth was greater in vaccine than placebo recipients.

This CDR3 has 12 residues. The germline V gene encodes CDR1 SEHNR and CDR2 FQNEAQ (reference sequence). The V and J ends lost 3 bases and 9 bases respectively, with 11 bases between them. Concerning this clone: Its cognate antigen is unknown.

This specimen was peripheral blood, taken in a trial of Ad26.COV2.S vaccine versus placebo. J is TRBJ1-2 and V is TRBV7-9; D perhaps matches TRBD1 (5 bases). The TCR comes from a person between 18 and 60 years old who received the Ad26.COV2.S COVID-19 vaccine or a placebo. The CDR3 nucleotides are TGTGCCAGCAGCTTCGGCGAGGGGAGCTACACCTTC. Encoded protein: CASSFGEGSYTF.